This TCR beta chain is drawn from a study of regulatory T cells in long-lasting Graves disease. The sample's time point: persistent/refractory GD, antithyroid drugs over 5 years with positive TRAb. The TCR library was made from RNA that had been extracted from PBMCs in TRIzol. The diagnosis of Graves' disease used American Thyroid Association guidelines. The CDR3 extends over 14 amino acids. Germline-derived CDR1 and CDR2 are MNHEY and SVGAGI. V was trimmed by 4 bases and J by 4 bases, leaving 13 bases between them. This clonotype was counted at least ten times. The target antigen is unknown. Whole-study results and caveats: Compared with new cases, persistent Graves' patients showed reduced TCR diversity. Under persistent disease, TRBV28, TRBJ1-2 and TRBJ2-5 were used preferentially.

The TCR beta library used iRepertoire HTBI primers with Arm-PCR amplification of CDR3. TCRdb processed the multiplex PCR reads anew with MiXCR; each CDR3 protein has one entry. The sample holds hundreds of thousands of distinct CDR3 sequences, more than 20% seen once. Sample: peripheral blood mononuclear cells (PBMCs), taken when the disease was refractory, from a patient treated with antithyroid drugs. This clonotype originated in a female donor with Graves disease. V is TRBV6-5 and J is TRBJ1-1; possibly TRBD1 for D (5 bases). The CDR3 loop reads CASSSEGLGTEAFF. CDR3 nucleotide sequence: TGTGCCAGCAGTTCCGAGGGGTTGGGCACTGAAGCTTTCTTT.